This paragraph reports one T cell receptor (beta chain). Its antigen is currently unknown. These data are taken from a study of T cell responses to AZD1222 COVID-19 vaccine. Study results and limitations: It was only a handful of AZD1222 recipients who were seropositive at baseline.

Produced via immunoSEQ multiplex PCR; TCRdb's table is partial and in-frame only. The sample records about 110,000 clones, roughly 90% being singletons. The CDR3 totals 16 residues. Germline CDR1 and CDR2: SNHLY and FYNNEI. The ends were cut back, 2 bases at V and 7 bases at J, with 18 bases in the middle. This clonotype was obtained from an adult who received the AZD1222 COVID-19 vaccine. The source material was peripheral blood, sampled 28 days after the second AZD1222 dose. The V gene is TRBV2, the J gene TRBJ1-3, with a weak D call TRBD1 (5 bases). The CDR3 loop reads CASSENPRDWGNTIYF. CDR3 nucleotide sequence: TGTGCCAGCAGTGAAAACCCTCGGGACTGGGGGAACACCATATATTTT.